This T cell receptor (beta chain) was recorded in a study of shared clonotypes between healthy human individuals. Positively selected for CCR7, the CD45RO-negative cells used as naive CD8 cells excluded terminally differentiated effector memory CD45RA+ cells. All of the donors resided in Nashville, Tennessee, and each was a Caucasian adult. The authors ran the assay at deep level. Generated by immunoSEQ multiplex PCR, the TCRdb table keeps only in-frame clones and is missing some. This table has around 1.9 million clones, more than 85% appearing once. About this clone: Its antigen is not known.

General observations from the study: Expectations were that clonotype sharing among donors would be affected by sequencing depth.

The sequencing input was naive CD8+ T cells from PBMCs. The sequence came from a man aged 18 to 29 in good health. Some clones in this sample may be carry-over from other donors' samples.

The CDR3: CASSLIRGQQSEQYF. The CDR3 DNA sequence: TGTGCCAGCAGCTTAATCCGGGGGCAGCAAAGCGAGCAGTACTTC. The gene calls are TRBV11-2 and TRBJ2-7; the D gene could be TRBD1 or TRBD2 (6 bases each). The CDR3 is 15 amino acids. Trimming stripped 2 bases from V and 6 bases from J, with 17 bases between. CDR1 is SGHAT and CDR2 is FQNNGV in the germline V gene.